This entry lists 29 T cell receptor beta chains sequenced from one sample in a study of CD8 T cells in ankylosing spondylitis. TCRdb re-called the 5' RACE reads through MiXCR, storing one row per CDR3 protein. The repertoire has fewer than 200,000 distinct CDR3 sequences, 18% of them found once; the top ten carry more than 3.5%. The sample taken for sequencing was blood, either unsorted or a sorted T cell fraction (not recorded which). These receptors were taken from a male donor under 30 with ankylosing spondylitis or in good health (not recorded which).

This clonotype was seen at least ten times. J is TRBJ2-7 and V is TRBV19, with TRBD1 as a possible D gene (6 bases). This CDR3 contains 13 residues. Germline assignment: CDR1 LNHDA and CDR2 SQIVND (reference sequence). The V and J ends lost 5 bases and 1 base respectively, with 9 bases between them. This CDR3 reads CASSLGTSYEQYF. CDR3 nucleotide sequence: TGTGCCAGTAGTCTCGGGACATCCTACGAGCAGTACTTC.

The table lists this clonotype with many counts. The chain carries TRBV12-3 or TRBV12-4 and TRBJ2-2, with D possibly being TRBD1 (7 bases). The CDR3 totals 16 residues. V gave up 7 bases and J gave up 0 bases, with 15 bases separating them. CDR3 sequence reads: CASNPRGVPNTGELFF. The CDR3 DNA is TGTGCCAGCAATCCCAGGGGGGTACCGAACACCGGGGAGCTGTTTTTT.

This clonotype occurred many times. The chain couples TRBV30 to TRBJ2-3; 8 nucleotides match TRBD1. V lost 3 bases, J lost 4 bases, and 0 bases stayed unmatched. Germline V gene lookup returns CDR1 GTSNPN and CDR2 SVGIG (reference sequence). The CDR3 runs to 12 residues. DNA for the CDR3: TGTGCCTGGAGGGGACAGGCAGATACGCAGTATTTT. This encodes CAWRGQADTQYF.

The gene calls are TRBV7-8 and TRBJ2-1, with 10 bases aligning to TRBD2. The germline gives CDR1 SGHVS, CDR2 FQNEAQ. Germline trimming cut 1 base from V and 6 bases from J; bases unmatched to any gene: 3. The CDR3 contains 15 residues. As DNA, the CDR3 is TGTGCCAGCAGCTTAGTACTAGCGGGAAGCAATGAGCAGTTCTTC. This codes for CASSLVLAGSNEQFF.

This clonotype came up a few times. The rearrangement links TRBV11-2 to TRBJ2-7, with D perhaps matching TRBD1 or TRBD2 (5 bases each). The CDR3 contains 14 residues. Germline CDR1 SGHAT, CDR2 FQNNGV. Deletions cut 2 bases from V and 4 bases from J, with 12 bases between. The CDR3 DNA reads TGTGCCAGCAGCTTACGGGACGGAGGTTACGAGCAGTACGTC. Translation: CASSLRDGGYEQYV.

The chain uses TRBV5-5 and TRBJ2-6; no clear D. Germline-derived CDR1 and CDR2 are SGHKS and YYEKEE (reference sequence). The CDR3 is 15 residues long. V was cut by 1 base and J by 1 base, with 6 bases left in between. The CDR3 loop reads CASSLPVSGANVLTF. In DNA form, the CDR3 reads TGTGCCAGCAGCTTGCCGGTGTCTGGGGCCAACGTCCTGACTTTC. Filled out from reference TRBV5-5 and TRBJ2-6, the complete variable domain reads DAGVTQSPTHLIKTRGQQVTLRCSPISGHKSVSWYQQVLGQGPQFIFQYYEKEERGRGNFPDRFSARQFPNYSSELNVNALLLGDSALYLCASSLPVSGANVLTFGAGSRLTVL.

Many counts were recorded for this clonotype. The chain has TRBV11-1 and TRBJ2-2, with a weak D call TRBD1 (6 bases). This CDR3 contains 15 residues. Trimming removed 5 bases from V and 6 bases from J, with 16 bases in between. CDR1 and CDR2 from the germline V gene are SGHAT and FQDESV (reference sequence). The CDR3 reads CASSTGFVESGELFF. The CDR3 bases are TGTGCCAGCAGCACAGGGTTCGTGGAGTCCGGGGAGCTGTTTTTT.

This clonotype was observed a few times. The rearrangement links TRBV7-6 to TRBJ2-7, with 11 bases identical to TRBD2. The CDR3 length is 18 residues. V lost 0 bases and J lost 2; bases outside the gene matches: 9. Looked up from germline, CDR1 is SGHVS and CDR2 is FNYEAQ. CDR3 sequence: CASSLAMSSGRQTYEQYF. CDR3 nucleotides: TGTGCCAGCAGCTTAGCGATGTCTAGCGGGAGGCAAACCTACGAGCAGTACTTC. Filled out from reference TRBV7-6 and TRBJ2-7, the complete variable domain reads GAGVSQSPRYKVTKRGQDVALRCDPISGHVSLYWYRQALGQGPEFLTYFNYEAQQDKSGLPNDRFSAERPEGSISTLTIQRTEQRDSAMYRCASSLAMSSGRQTYEQYFGPGTRLTVT.

This clonotype was seen many times. The genes are TRBV6-1 and TRBJ2-7; no firm D call. This CDR3 comprises 14 residues. V was pared by 5 bases and J by 2 bases, with 13 bases between. CDR1 and CDR2 from the germline V gene are MNHNS and SASEGT. This CDR3 reads CASSLRRKPYEQYV. The CDR3 DNA sequence: TGTGCCAGCAGTCTACGACGCAAACCCTACGAGCAGTACGTC.

The chain links TRBV6-5 to TRBJ2-7, with 7 bases matching TRBD1. Germline V gene lookup returns CDR1 MNHEY and CDR2 SVGAGI. The CDR3 sequence is 14 residues long. Trimming cost V 6 bases and J 4 bases; bases outside gene matches: 9. The CDR3 spells CASSSDRPLYEQYF. The CDR3 nucleotides are TGTGCCAGCAGCTCGGACAGGCCATTATACGAGCAGTACTTC.

This clonotype was seen many times. CDR3 amino acids: CSARSGRYNEQFF. For the CDR3, the DNA is TGCAGTGCTAGGAGCGGGAGGTACAATGAGCAGTTCTTC. The chain carries TRBV20-1 and TRBJ2-1; 9 bases match TRBD2. J lost 4 bases, V lost 3 bases, and 1 base had no gene match. The CDR3 is 13 residues long. The germline CDR1 and CDR2 sequences are DFQATT and SNEGSKA (reference sequence).

Many counts were recorded for this clonotype. This chain uses TRBV4-1 with TRBJ2-1; D tentatively reads TRBD1 or TRBD2 (5 bases each). The CDR3 has 14 residues. Germline V CDR1 and CDR2: MGHRA, YSYEKL. The germline V and J ends were trimmed by 4 bases and 6 bases, with 13 bases remaining between them. Here the CDR3 DNA reads TGCGCCAGCAGCCTGCTGGGGGAATCCAATGAGCAGTTCTTC. Translating it yields CASSLLGESNEQFF.

This clonotype was found a few times. This rearrangement joins TRBV12-3 or TRBV12-4 to TRBJ1-2; tentative D call: TRBD1 (6 bases). The CDR3 has 15 amino acids. Trimming removed 7 bases at V and 0 bases at J, with 15 bases between. CDR3 region: CASKRTASSNYGYTF. DNA for the CDR3: TGTGCCAGCAAAAGGACAGCCTCCTCTAACTATGGCTACACCTTC.

V is TRBV29-1 and J is TRBJ2-5; the D is unclear. CDR1 is SQVTM and CDR2 is ANQGSEA in the germline V gene. V lost 4 bases and J lost 4, with 7 bases in between. The CDR3 totals 11 residues. This CDR3 is CSVGKSETQYF. DNA for the CDR3: TGCAGCGTTGGGAAATCAGAGACCCAGTACTTC.

This clonotype was seen ten or more times. V and J are TRBV6-5 and TRBJ1-1; no clear D gene. V was pared by 6 bases and J by 0 bases, with 8 bases between. Germline CDR1 is MNHEY and CDR2 is SVGAGI. The CDR3 consists of 13 residues. The CDR3 is CASRTIVNTEAFF. The CDR3 nucleotides are TGTGCCAGCAGAACAATAGTGAACACTGAAGCTTTCTTT.

This clonotype was seen ten or more times. The V gene is TRBV2, the J gene TRBJ2-1, with TRBD2 matching 11 bases. The CDR3 contains 16 residues. V shed 1 base, J shed 6 bases, and the junction held 5 bases outside the gene matches. Germline loops: CDR1 SNHLY, CDR2 FYNNEI. This chain's CDR3 is CASSEETSGIGNEQFF. CDR3 DNA: TGTGCCAGCAGTGAAGAGACTAGCGGGATAGGCAATGAGCAGTTCTTC.

This clonotype has at least ten counts. This sequence joins TRBV5-6 and TRBJ2-7; no clear D gene. The CDR3 loop spans 13 amino acids. Germline lookup yields CDR1 SGHDT and CDR2 YYEEEE. Trimming pared 3 bases from V and 0 bases from J, leaving 7 bases between. In nucleotides, the CDR3 is TGTGCCAGCAGCTATGGGAACTCCTACGAGCAGTACTTC. It yields the protein CASSYGNSYEQYF.

This clonotype was picked up many times. V usage is TRBV5-1 and J usage is TRBJ1-3, with 7 bases fitting TRBD1. Losses at the gene ends were 0 bases for V and 0 bases for J; bases not matched to a gene: 3. The CDR3 contains 16 residues. In germline, CDR1 is SGHRS, CDR2 YFSETQ. CDR3 loop: CASSLVGQFSGNTIYF. The CDR3 bases are TGCGCCAGCAGCTTGGTGGGACAGTTCTCTGGAAACACCATATATTTT. Using reference TRBV5-1 and TRBJ1-3 for the parts outside the CDR3, the full variable domain is KAGVTQTPRYLIKTRGQQVTLSCSPISGHRSVSWYQQTPGQGLQFLFEYFSETQRNKGNFPGRFSGRQFSNSRSEMNVSTLELGDSALYLCASSLVGQFSGNTIYFGEGSWLTVV.

This clonotype appeared many times. The chain has TRBV5-1 and TRBJ2-3; a weak D match, TRBD1 (5 bases). The V gene's germline CDR1 is SGHRS and CDR2 YFSETQ. V dropped 4 bases and J dropped 13 bases, with 16 bases sitting between them. The CDR3 is 12 amino acids. As DNA, the CDR3 is TGCGCCAGCAGCCCGGACATCCAGATTGAGTATTTT. Translated, it gives CASSPDIQIEYF.

The chain uses TRBV29-1 and TRBJ2-2, with D tentatively TRBD1 (5 bases). This CDR3 has 14 amino acids. Germline loops: CDR1 SQVTM, CDR2 ANQGSEA. Trimming left V 5 bases short and J 2 bases short, with 12 bases between. The CDR3 nucleotides are TGCAGCGTTTTAAGGCAGGGAAACACCGGGGAGCTGTTTTTT. As protein: CSVLRQGNTGELFF.

This clonotype appeared many times. The genes are TRBV7-9 and TRBJ1-1, with D tentatively TRBD1 (6 bases). The CDR3 totals 14 residues. Germline V gives CDR1 SEHNR, CDR2 FQNEAQ (reference sequence). Trimming pared 5 bases from V and 3 bases from J, leaving 13 bases between. CDR3 coding DNA: TGTGCCAGCAGCCCTAGTGGGGGGCACACTGAAGCTTTCTTT. It encodes CASSPSGGHTEAFF.

This clonotype was seen ten or more times. The chain recombines TRBV6-6 with TRBJ2-1; D possibly uses TRBD1 or TRBD2 (5 bases each). V lost 10 bases to trimming and J lost 5 bases, with 15 bases between them. Germline V gene sequence: CDR1 MNHNY, CDR2 SVGAGI (reference sequence). The CDR3 loop spans 13 amino acids. The CDR3 sequence is CATSSREHNEQFF. The CDR3 DNA is TGTGCCACATCCTCCAGGGAGCACAATGAGCAGTTCTTC.

This clonotype came up many times. The rearrangement joins TRBV4-3 to TRBJ2-1; D may correspond to TRBD1 or TRBD2 (6 bases each). The CDR3 sequence is 15 residues long. Germline V gene data show CDR1 as LGHNA and CDR2 as YSLEER. Between the trimmed V and J ends, which lost 0 bases and 7 bases, there was a span of 13 bases. For the CDR3, the DNA is TGCGCCAGCAGCCAAGATAGGGGGGACCGGAATGAGCAGTTCTTC. Its translation is CASSQDRGDRNEQFF.

The sample holds many counts of this clonotype. The chain links TRBV7-9 to TRBJ2-1; D ambiguous. From germline, CDR1 is SEHNR and CDR2 FQNEAQ (reference sequence). This CDR3 is 17 amino acids long. V was cut by 0 bases and J by 4 bases, with 16 bases left in between. CDR3 DNA: TGTGCCAGCAGCTTAGCGACTCAGGCGTCAAGATACAATGAGCAGTTCTTC. As protein: CASSLATQASRYNEQFF.

This clonotype appeared a few times. The J gene is TRBJ2-3, the V gene TRBV20-1, with 10 bases that match TRBD2. The length of the CDR3 is 15 residues. Germline-derived CDR1 and CDR2 are DFQATT and SNEGSKA (reference sequence). V lost 5 bases, J lost 4 bases, and 9 bases stayed unmatched. The CDR3 region has the DNA TGCAGTGCTCCTACGACTAGCGGGTTCCCAGATACGCAGTATTTT. Amino acids: CSAPTTSGFPDTQYF.

Many counts were recorded for this clonotype. This sequence joins TRBV7-2 and TRBJ2-2; the D is unclear. This CDR3 contains 11 residues. Looked up from germline, CDR1 is SGHTA and CDR2 is FQGNSA. Trimming removed 10 bases at V and 2 bases at J, with 5 bases between. CDR3 loop: CATQNTGELFF. Written as DNA, the CDR3 is TGTGCCACTCAAAACACCGGGGAGCTGTTTTTT.

The V and J genes are TRBV20-1 and TRBJ2-5, with 8 nucleotides matching TRBD2. Unmatched junction bases numbered 11, after V lost 4 bases and J lost 4 bases. Per germline, CDR1 DFQATT and CDR2 SNEGSKA (reference sequence). There are 15 residues in the CDR3. CDR3 nucleotide sequence: TGCAGTGCTACGCTCGACGGGAGGGACTTAGAGACCCAGTACTTC. Amino acids: CSATLDGRDLETQYF.

This clonotype was seen at least ten times. The rearrangement uses TRBV11-3 and TRBJ2-2; 9 nucleotides agree with TRBD1. J was trimmed by 2 bases and V by 5 bases; bases with no gene match: 6. The CDR3 has 16 residues. CDR1 SGHNT and CDR2 YENEEA come from the germline V gene. The DNA for the CDR3 is TGTGCCAGCAGCGCACGGACAGGGGATAACACCGGGGAGCTGTTTTTT. Its translation: CASSARTGDNTGELFF.

This clonotype showed up many times. V gene TRBV7-2 combines with J gene TRBJ2-1; no definite D call. CDR1 and CDR2 from the germline V gene are SGHTA and FQGNSA. This CDR3 is built from 13 residues. V lost 4 bases and J lost 9, with 13 bases in between. The CDR3 sequence: CASSSFSLGEQFF. The CDR3 nucleotides read TGTGCCAGCAGCTCCTTTAGTTTAGGTGAGCAGTTCTTC.